This T cell receptor beta chain was captured in a study of blood T cell repertoires in COVID-19. The wider study: Sample material is recorded as cDNA or gDNA derived from T cells, B-cell-depleted T cells, or PBMCs.

TCRdb keeps only in-frame clones here, not all; method: immunoSEQ multiplex PCR. The data show 150,000 to 200,000 clones, with roughly 91% seen just once and roughly 2.3% held by the top ten. Germline CDR1 ENHRY, CDR2 SYGVKD. The ends lost 3 bases at V and 4 bases at J; junction bases unmatched: 6. The CDR3 contains 15 residues. Sequencing input: peripheral blood. The sequence came from a man younger than 35 with acute or convalescent COVID-19. The gene calls are TRBV10-3 and TRBJ2-7; 10 bases fit TRBD1. CDR3 nucleotides: TGTGCCATCAGTGACTGGACAGGGGGTTATTACGAGCAGTACTTC. Protein: CAISDWTGGYYEQYF.